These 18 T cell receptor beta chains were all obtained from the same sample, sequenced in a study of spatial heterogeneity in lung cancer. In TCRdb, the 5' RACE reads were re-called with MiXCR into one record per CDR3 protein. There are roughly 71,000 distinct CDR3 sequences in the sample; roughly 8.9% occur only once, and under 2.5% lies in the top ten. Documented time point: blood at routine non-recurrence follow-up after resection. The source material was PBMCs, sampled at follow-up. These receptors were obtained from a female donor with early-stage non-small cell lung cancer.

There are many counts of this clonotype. The CDR3 here is CASSPDYRHSYNEQFF. CDR3 in DNA: TGTGCCAGCAGCCCCGACTACCGGCACTCCTACAATGAGCAGTTCTTC. The V gene is TRBV7-3, the J gene TRBJ2-1; possibly TRBD2 for D (5 bases). CDR3 size: 16 residues. The ends were cut back, 5 bases at V and 0 bases at J, with 14 bases in the middle. Looked up from germline, CDR1 is SGHTA and CDR2 is FQGTGA.

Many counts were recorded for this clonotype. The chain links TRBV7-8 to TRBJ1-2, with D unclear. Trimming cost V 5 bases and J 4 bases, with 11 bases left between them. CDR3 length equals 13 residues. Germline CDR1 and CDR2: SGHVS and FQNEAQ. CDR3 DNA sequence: TGTGCCAGCAGCCCCGGAGGAAGCTATGGCTACACCTTC. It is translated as CASSPGGSYGYTF.

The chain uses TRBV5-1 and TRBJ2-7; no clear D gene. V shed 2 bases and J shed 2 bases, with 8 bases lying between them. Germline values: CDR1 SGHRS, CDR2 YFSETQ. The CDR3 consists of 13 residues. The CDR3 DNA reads TGCGCCAGCAGCTTTGGGAATACCTACGAGCAGTACTTC. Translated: CASSFGNTYEQYF.

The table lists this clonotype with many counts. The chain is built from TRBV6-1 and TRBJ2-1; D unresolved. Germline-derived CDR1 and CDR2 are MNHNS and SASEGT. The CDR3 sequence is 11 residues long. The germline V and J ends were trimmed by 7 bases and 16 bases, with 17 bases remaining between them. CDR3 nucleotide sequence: TGTGCCAGCATTTTTTCCGGACCCTTATTCTTC. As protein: CASIFSGPLFF.

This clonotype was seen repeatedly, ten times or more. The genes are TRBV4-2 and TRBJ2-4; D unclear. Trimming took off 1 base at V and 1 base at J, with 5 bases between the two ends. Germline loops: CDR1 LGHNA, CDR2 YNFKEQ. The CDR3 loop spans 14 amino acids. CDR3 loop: CASSQVGAKNIQYF. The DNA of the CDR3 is TGTGCCAGCAGCCAAGTGGGGGCCAAAAACATTCAGTACTTC.

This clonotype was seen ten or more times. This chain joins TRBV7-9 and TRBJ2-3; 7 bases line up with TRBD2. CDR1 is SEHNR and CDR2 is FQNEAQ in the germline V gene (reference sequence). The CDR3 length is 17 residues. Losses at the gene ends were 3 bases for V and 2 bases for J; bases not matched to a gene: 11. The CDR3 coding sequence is TGTGCCAGCAGCTTCTCGCCCTACGGGGGGATCACAGATACGCAGTATTTT. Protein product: CASSFSPYGGITDTQYF. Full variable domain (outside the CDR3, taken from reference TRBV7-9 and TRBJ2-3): DTGVSQNPRHKITKRGQNVTFRCDPISEHNRLYWYRQTLGQGPEFLTYFQNEAQLEKSRLLSDRFSAERPKGSFSTLEIQRTEQGDSAMYLCASSFSPYGGITDTQYFGPGTRLTVL.

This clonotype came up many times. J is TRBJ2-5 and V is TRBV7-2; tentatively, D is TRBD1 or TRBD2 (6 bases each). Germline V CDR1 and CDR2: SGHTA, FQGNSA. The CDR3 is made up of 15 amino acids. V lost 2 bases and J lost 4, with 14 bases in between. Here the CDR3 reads CASSLRGRQAETQYF. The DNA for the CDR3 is TGTGCCAGCAGCTTAAGGGGGAGGCAGGCAGAGACCCAGTACTTC.

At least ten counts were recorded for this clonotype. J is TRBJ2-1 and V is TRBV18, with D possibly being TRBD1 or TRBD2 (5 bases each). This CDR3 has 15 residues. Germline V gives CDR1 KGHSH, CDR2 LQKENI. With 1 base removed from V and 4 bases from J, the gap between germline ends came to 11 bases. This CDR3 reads CASSPRGTDYNEQFF. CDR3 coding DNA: TGTGCCAGCTCACCACGGGGGACGGATTACAATGAGCAGTTCTTC.

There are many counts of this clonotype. CDR3 residues: CAWSPQGPGVEQFF. Written as DNA, the CDR3 is TGTGCCTGGAGTCCACAGGGGCCCGGGGTTGAGCAGTTCTTC. This chain connects TRBV30 to TRBJ2-1; 7 bases align to TRBD1. Trimming cost V 2 bases and J 9 bases; bases outside gene matches: 10. Germline-derived CDR1 and CDR2 are GTSNPN and SVGIG (reference sequence). The CDR3 has 14 amino acids.

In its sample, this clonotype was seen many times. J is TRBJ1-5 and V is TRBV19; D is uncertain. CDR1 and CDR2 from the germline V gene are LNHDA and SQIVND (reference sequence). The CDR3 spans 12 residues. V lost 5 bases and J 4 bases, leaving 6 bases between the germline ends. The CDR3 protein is CASSLRNQPQHF. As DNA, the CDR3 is TGTGCCAGTAGTCTTCGGAATCAGCCCCAGCATTTT.

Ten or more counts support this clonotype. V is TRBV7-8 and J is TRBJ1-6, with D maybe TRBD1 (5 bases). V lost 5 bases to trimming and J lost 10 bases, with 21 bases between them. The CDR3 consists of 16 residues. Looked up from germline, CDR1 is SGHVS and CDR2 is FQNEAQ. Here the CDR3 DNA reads TGTGCCAGCAGCCCAATATGGCAGGGTATACAGTCACCCCTCCACTTT. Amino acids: CASSPIWQGIQSPLHF.

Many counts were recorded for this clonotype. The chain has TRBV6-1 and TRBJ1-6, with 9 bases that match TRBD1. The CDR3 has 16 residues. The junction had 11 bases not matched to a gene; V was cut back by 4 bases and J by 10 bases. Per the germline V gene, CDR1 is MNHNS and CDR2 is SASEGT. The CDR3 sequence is CASSATGQGRGSPLHF. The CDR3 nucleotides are TGTGCCAGCAGTGCCACCGGACAGGGGAGAGGGTCACCCCTCCACTTT.

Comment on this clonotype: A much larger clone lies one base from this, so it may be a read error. The CDR3 loop reads CASSLDRDDEQFF. In DNA, the CDR3 is TGTGCCAGCAGCTTAGATCGTGACGATGAGCAGTTCTTC. The chain has TRBV11-2 and TRBJ2-1, with D hard to call. Germline V lookup: CDR1 SGHAT, CDR2 FQNNGV. The CDR3 sequence is 13 residues long. Trimming pared 0 bases from V and 8 bases from J, leaving 8 bases between.

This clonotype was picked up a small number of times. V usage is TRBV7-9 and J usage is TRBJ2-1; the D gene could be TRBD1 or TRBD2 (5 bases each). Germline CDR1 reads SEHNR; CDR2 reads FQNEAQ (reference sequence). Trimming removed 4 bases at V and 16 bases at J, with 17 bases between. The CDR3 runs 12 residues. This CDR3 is CASSSAVGRQFF. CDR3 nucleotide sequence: TGTGCCAGCAGCTCAGCGGTGGGGCGGCAATTCTTC.

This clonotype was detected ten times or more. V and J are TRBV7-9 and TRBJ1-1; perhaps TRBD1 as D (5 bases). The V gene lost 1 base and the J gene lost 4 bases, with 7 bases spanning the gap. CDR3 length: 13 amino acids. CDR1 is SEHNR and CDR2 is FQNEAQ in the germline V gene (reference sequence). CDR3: CASSLEGFTEAFF. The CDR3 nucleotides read TGTGCCAGCAGCTTAGAGGGGTTCACTGAAGCTTTCTTT.

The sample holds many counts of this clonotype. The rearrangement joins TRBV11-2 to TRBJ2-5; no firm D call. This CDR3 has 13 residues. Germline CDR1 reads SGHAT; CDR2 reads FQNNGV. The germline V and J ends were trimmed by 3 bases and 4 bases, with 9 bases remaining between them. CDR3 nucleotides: TGTGCCAGCAGCTTCGGCAGACCAGAGACCCAGTACTTC. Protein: CASSFGRPETQYF.

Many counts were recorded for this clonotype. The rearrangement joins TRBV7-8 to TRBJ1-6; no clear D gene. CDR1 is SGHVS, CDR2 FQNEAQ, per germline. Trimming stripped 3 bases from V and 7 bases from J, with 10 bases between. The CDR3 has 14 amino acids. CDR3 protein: CASSFLDSNSPLHF. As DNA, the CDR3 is TGTGCCAGCAGCTTCCTTGATTCGAATTCACCCCTCCACTTT.

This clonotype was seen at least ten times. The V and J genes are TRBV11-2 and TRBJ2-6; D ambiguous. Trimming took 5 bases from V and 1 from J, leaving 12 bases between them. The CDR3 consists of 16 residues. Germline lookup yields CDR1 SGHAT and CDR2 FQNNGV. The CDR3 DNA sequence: TGTGCCAGCAGCGCCAGACCGATTTCTGGGGCCAACGTCCTGACTTTC. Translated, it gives CASSARPISGANVLTF.